The 11 T cell receptor beta chains presented below share a single source sample, sequenced in a study of shared clonotypes between healthy human individuals. Terminally differentiated effector memory CD45RA+ cells were excluded by CCR7 positive selection of CD45RO-negative cells. The method was immunoSEQ multiplex PCR; TCRdb's version includes in-frame clones alone and lacks a portion of them. The table shows hundreds of thousands of clones, with about 95% occurring only once. Sample: naive CD8+ T cells sorted from blood. Source of these receptors: a woman in her thirties in good health.

This chain connects TRBV9 to TRBJ2-3, with D unresolved. Germline loops: CDR1 SGDLS, CDR2 YYNGEE. The CDR3 loop spans 14 amino acids. Trimming left V 4 bases short and J 4 bases short, with 13 bases between. CDR3 residues: CASSPPPRSDTQYF. The CDR3 DNA is TGTGCCAGCAGCCCCCCTCCGAGGTCAGATACGCAGTATTTT.

Here the CDR3 DNA reads TGTGCCATCAGTGACGCGGACCGGGACAGTGGATTTGAAGCTTTCTTT. Amino acids: CAISDADRDSGFEAFF. The chain couples TRBV10-3 to TRBJ1-1; 7 bases are shared with TRBD1. This CDR3 region has 16 residues. V lost 3 bases, J lost 7 bases, and 14 bases stayed unmatched. Germline V gene lookup returns CDR1 ENHRY and CDR2 SYGVKD.

The CDR3 sequence: CASSLSGSRNTEAFF. CDR3 DNA sequence: TGCGCCAGCAGCTTGAGTGGCTCCCGGAACACTGAAGCTTTCTTT. The chain is built from TRBV5-1 and TRBJ1-1, with D hard to call. CDR3 length: 15 amino acids. V was shortened by 1 base and J by 1 base, with 11 bases between the two germline ends. CDR1 and CDR2 from the germline V gene are SGHRS and YFSETQ.

The chain uses TRBV6-4 and TRBJ1-1; D remains unclear. V dropped 2 bases and J dropped 1 base, with 5 bases sitting between them. This CDR3 region has 13 residues. Germline CDR1 MRHNA, CDR2 SNTAGT. The CDR3: CASSDGQNTEAFF. The CDR3 DNA reads as TGTGCCAGCAGTGACGGGCAGAACACTGAAGCTTTCTTT.

CDR3 region: CASNPKDREGAEAFF. CDR3 coding DNA: TGCGCCAGCAACCCTAAGGACAGGGAAGGCGCTGAAGCTTTCTTT. The chain recombines TRBV5-1 with TRBJ1-1; TRBD1 aligns across 8 bases. V trimming: 6 bases; J trimming: 6 bases; junction bases outside the gene matches: 13. The CDR3 length is 15 residues. The germline V gene has CDR1 SGHRS and CDR2 YFSETQ.

This rearrangement joins TRBV4-1 to TRBJ2-3, with unresolved D. V was trimmed by 3 bases and J by 1 base, leaving 14 bases between them. CDR1 and CDR2 (germline): MGHRA, YSYEKL. This CDR3 region has 16 residues. This CDR3 is CASSHPPLVGTDTQYF. The CDR3 nucleotides read TGCGCCAGCAGCCACCCCCCCCTCGTGGGCACAGATACGCAGTATTTT.

The gene calls are TRBV6-5 and TRBJ2-2; D possibly matches TRBD1 or TRBD2 (5 bases each). CDR3 length: 15 residues. The V gene's germline CDR1 is MNHEY and CDR2 SVGAGI. With 6 bases removed from V and 0 bases from J, the gap between germline ends came to 11 bases. The CDR3 DNA reads TGTGCCAGCAGCCCCGGGACGGCGAACACCGGGGAGCTGTTTTTT. Protein sequence: CASSPGTANTGELFF.

This clone was recorded only once. J is TRBJ2-1 and V is TRBV7-6, with 7 bases lining up with TRBD2. This CDR3 is 14 amino acids long. Trimming took 5 bases from V and 7 from J; bases not matched to a gene: 8. Germline values: CDR1 SGHVS, CDR2 FNYEAQ. The chain's CDR3 is CASSPSGGPNEQFF. The DNA of the CDR3 is TGTGCCAGCAGCCCTTCGGGGGGACCAAATGAGCAGTTCTTC.

The chain employs TRBV7-9 and TRBJ1-4; 7 nucleotides match TRBD1. V lost 4 bases and J lost 0; bases outside the gene matches: 5. This CDR3 has 16 residues. Germline CDR1 reads SEHNR; CDR2 reads FQNEAQ (reference sequence). DNA for the CDR3: TGTGCCAGCAGCTCCTGGGACAGTGCAACTAATGAAAAACTGTTTTTT. This gives the protein CASSSWDSATNEKLFF.

The V and J genes are TRBV7-9 and TRBJ2-3; perhaps TRBD1 as D (5 bases). The CDR3 length is 14 residues. Germline CDR1 and CDR2: SEHNR and FQNEAQ (reference sequence). V shed 7 bases and J shed 0 bases, with 11 bases lying between them. In DNA, the CDR3 is TGTGCCAGCACCACAGGATATAGCACAGATACGCAGTATTTT. Protein sequence: CASTTGYSTDTQYF.

The V and J genes are TRBV4-1 and TRBJ1-4; D uncertain. This CDR3 spans 15 amino acids. Germline V CDR1 and CDR2: MGHRA, YSYEKL. V shed 2 bases and J shed 2 bases, with 9 bases lying between them. CDR3: CASSQTSRTNEKLFF. CDR3 DNA sequence: TGCGCCAGCAGCCAAACTTCCCGGACTAATGAAAAACTGTTTTTT.